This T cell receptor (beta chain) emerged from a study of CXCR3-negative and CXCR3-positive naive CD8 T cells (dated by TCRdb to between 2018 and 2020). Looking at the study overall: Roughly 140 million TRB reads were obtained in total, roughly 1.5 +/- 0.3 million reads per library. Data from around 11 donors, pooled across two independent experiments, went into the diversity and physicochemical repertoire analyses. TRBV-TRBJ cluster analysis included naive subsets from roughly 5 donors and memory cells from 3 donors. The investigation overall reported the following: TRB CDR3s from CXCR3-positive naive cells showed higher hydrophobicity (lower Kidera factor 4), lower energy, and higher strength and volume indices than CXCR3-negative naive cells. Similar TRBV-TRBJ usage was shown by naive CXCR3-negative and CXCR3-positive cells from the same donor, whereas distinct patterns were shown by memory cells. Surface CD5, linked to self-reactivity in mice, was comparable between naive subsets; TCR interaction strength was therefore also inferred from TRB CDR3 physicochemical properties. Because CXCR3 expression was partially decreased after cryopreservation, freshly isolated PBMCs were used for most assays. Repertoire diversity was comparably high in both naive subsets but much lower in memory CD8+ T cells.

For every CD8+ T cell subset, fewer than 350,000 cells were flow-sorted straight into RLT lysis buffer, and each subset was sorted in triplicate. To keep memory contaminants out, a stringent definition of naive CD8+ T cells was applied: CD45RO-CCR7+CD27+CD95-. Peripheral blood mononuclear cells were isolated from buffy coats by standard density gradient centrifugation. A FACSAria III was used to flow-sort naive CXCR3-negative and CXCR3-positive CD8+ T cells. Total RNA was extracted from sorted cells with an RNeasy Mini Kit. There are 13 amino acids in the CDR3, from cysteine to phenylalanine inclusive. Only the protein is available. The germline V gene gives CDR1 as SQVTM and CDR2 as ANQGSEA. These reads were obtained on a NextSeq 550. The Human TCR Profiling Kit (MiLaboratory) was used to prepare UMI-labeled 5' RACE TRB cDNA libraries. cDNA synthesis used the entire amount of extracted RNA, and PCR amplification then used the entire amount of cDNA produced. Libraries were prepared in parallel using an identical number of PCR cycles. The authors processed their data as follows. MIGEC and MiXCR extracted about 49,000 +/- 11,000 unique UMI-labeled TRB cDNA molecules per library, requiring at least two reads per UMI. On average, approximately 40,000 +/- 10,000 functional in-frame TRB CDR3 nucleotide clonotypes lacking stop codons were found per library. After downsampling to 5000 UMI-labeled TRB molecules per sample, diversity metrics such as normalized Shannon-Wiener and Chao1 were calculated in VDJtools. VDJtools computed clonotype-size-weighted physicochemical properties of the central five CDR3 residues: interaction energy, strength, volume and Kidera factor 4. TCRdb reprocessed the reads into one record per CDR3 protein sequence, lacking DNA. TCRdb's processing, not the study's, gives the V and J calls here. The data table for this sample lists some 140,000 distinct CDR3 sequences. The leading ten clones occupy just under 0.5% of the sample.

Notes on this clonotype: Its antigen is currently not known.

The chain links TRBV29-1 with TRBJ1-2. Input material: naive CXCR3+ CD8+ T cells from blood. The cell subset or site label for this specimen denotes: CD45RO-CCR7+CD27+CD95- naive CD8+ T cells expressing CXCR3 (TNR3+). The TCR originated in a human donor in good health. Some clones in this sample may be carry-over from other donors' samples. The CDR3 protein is CSVELRENYGYTF.